This T cell receptor (beta chain) is from a study of pediatric ulcerative colitis. General study findings and limits: Acute severe colitis showed lower rectal diversity from clonal expansions.

This was a survey-level run. Method: immunoSEQ multiplex PCR; TCRdb's copy keeps in-frame clones and lacks some. The sample lists 55,000 to 70,000 clones, around 86% occurring once. The blood sample was taken during the colonoscopy visit. The germline V and J ends were trimmed by 1 base and 0 bases, with 9 bases remaining between them. The CDR3 extends over 15 amino acids. Germline CDR1 and CDR2: MGHRA and YSYEKL. Turning to this clone: As yet, its antigen is unknown.

Input material: blood. The rearrangement links TRBV4-1 to TRBJ1-1; D uncertain. The source of this sequence is a boy between 10 and 17 years old who was a control in a study of pediatric ulcerative colitis. The chain's CDR3 is CASSQGISMNTEAFF. CDR3 nucleotides: TGCGCCAGCAGCCAAGGCATCAGTATGAACACTGAAGCTTTCTTT.